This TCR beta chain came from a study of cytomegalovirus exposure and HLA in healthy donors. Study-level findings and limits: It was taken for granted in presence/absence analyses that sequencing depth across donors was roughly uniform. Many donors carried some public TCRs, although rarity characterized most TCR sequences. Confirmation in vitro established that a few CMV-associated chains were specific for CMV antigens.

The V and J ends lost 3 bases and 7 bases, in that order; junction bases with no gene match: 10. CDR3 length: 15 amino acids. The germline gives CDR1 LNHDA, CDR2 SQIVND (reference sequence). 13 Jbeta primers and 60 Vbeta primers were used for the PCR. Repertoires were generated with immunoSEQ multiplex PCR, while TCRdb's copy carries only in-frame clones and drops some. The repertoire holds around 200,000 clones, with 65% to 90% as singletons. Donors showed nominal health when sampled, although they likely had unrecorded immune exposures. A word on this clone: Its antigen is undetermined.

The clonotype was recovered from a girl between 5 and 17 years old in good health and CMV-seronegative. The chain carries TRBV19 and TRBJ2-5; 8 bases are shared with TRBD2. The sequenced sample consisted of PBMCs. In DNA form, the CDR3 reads TGTGCCAGTAGTATCTATTCGGGAGGGCCTCTGACCCAGTACTTC. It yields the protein CASSIYSGGPLTQYF.